Described below is a single T cell receptor beta chain sequence and its context. Germline lookup yields CDR1 DFQATT and CDR2 SNEGSKA (reference sequence). There are 10 residues in the CDR3. The V and J ends lost 6 bases and 11 bases, in that order; junction bases with no gene match: 6. Methods used by the authors: Amplification of reference gene primers provided the estimated nucleated cell counts. The protocol was immunoSEQ multiplex PCR, while the TCRdb copy is restricted to in-frame clones and leaves out a portion. V, J and clone size are taken as reported in that table, and D and trimming were inferred from the DNA itself. Of about 160,000 clones in the sample, roughly 89% were seen once. This sample is part of a study of blood T cell repertoires in COVID-19.

This clonotype was obtained from a woman aged 55 to 70 who had recovered from COVID-19. The chain recombines TRBV20-1 with TRBJ1-1; 7 positions agree with TRBD1. The sequencing sample was made of peripheral blood. The chain's CDR3 is CSAMDRLAFF. CDR3 bases: TGCAGTGCAATGGACAGGTTGGCTTTCTTT.